The present TCR beta chain was sequenced within a study of cytomegalovirus exposure and HLA in healthy donors. Across the study: Of roughly 360 genotyped donors, 80% to 85% grouped in the Caucasian-associated ancestry cluster. Notes on the study in general: Among CMV-associated TCR beta chains, most appeared HLA-restricted in a later analysis. Reports described diagnosis of cytomegalovirus status by the classifier as highly specific and sensitive.

This CDR3 contains 16 residues. V lost 0 bases and J lost 0, with 12 bases in between. Germline CDR1 and CDR2: SGHRS and YFSETQ. In the case of this clone: The antigen remains undetermined.

13 Jbeta primers and 60 Vbeta primers were used for the PCR. Some clones are missing from TCRdb's copy, which holds only in-frame ones; the method was immunoSEQ multiplex PCR. The sample includes over 110,000 clones, around 82% of them seen just once. V usage is TRBV5-1 and J usage is TRBJ1-1, with no clear D. This TCR derives from a woman in her thirties or forties in good health and CMV-seropositive. Material: PBMCs. The CDR3 loop reads CASSLVGGLMNTEAFF. In DNA form, the CDR3 reads TGCGCCAGCAGCTTGGTCGGCGGCTTAATGAACACTGAAGCTTTCTTT.